The 28 T cell receptor beta chains in this list originate from one sample, sequenced in a study of T cell changes during pregnancy in multiple sclerosis. The repertoire was sequenced with immunoSEQ multiplex PCR; TCRdb's copy has only in-frame clones and lacks some. The sample includes around 64,000 clones, about 94% seen only once; the top ten take over 2.5%. The specimen comprised CD8+ T cells from peripheral blood mononuclear cells, sampled in the third trimester of pregnancy. These receptors came from a female donor with multiple sclerosis, enrolled in a pregnancy study.

This clone occurred once. The chain couples TRBV19 to TRBJ2-1, with 8 nucleotides matching TRBD2. CDR3 size: 15 residues. Germline trimming cut 11 bases from V and 0 bases from J; bases unmatched to any gene: 9. Germline V gene sequence: CDR1 LNHDA, CDR2 SQIVND (reference sequence). The CDR3 loop reads CAARPGTSSYNEQFF. The DNA for the CDR3 is TGTGCCGCCAGACCCGGGACTAGCTCCTACAATGAGCAGTTCTTC.

V gene TRBV27 combines with J gene TRBJ2-1; no clear D. Germline CDR1 is MNHEY and CDR2 is SMNVEV (reference sequence). The V gene lost 5 bases and the J gene lost 6 bases, with 14 bases spanning the gap. This CDR3 region has 14 residues. CDR3 nucleotides: TGTGCCAGCAGTCTGGAGTATAGCCGCAATGAGCAGTTCTTC. It yields the protein CASSLEYSRNEQFF.

This chain links TRBV5-1 with TRBJ2-3; the D gene is possibly TRBD2 (6 bases). V was clipped by 1 base and J by 5 bases, with 17 bases between them. The germline V gene encodes CDR1 SGHRS and CDR2 YFSETQ. The CDR3 consists of 16 residues. CDR3 sequence reads: CASSLWAGGGLDTQYF. DNA for the CDR3: TGCGCCAGCAGCTTGTGGGCAGGTGGAGGGTTAGATACGCAGTATTTT.

The chain couples TRBV5-1 to TRBJ2-7, with D tentatively TRBD1 (5 bases). The CDR3 is 15 amino acids. CDR1 and CDR2 from the germline V gene are SGHRS and YFSETQ. Trimming took off 1 base at V and 1 base at J, with 12 bases between the two ends. CDR3 nucleotide sequence: TGCGCCAGCAGCTTGAGTACCTCAGGGTCCTACGAGCAGTACTTC. This translates into CASSLSTSGSYEQYF. Filled out from reference TRBV5-1 and TRBJ2-7, the complete variable domain reads KAGVTQTPRYLIKTRGQQVTLSCSPISGHRSVSWYQQTPGQGLQFLFEYFSETQRNKGNFPGRFSGRQFSNSRSEMNVSTLELGDSALYLCASSLSTSGSYEQYFGPGTRLTVT.

Details on this clone: The sample holds other DNA sequences that translate to the same CDR3. The CDR3 sequence: CASSTGGNTEAFF. The CDR3 coding sequence is TGTGCCAGTAGTACAGGGGGCAACACTGAAGCTTTCTTT. V usage is TRBV19 and J usage is TRBJ1-1; 8 nucleotides align to TRBD1. The length of the CDR3 is 13 residues. Germline V gene sequence: CDR1 LNHDA, CDR2 SQIVND (reference sequence). V lost 4 bases to trimming and J lost 2 bases; unmatched junction nucleotides: 0.

The chain couples TRBV5-4 to TRBJ2-7; 8 bases match TRBD1. The CDR3 covers 13 residues. Germline lookup yields CDR1 SGHNT and CDR2 YYREEE (reference sequence). The V and J ends lost 6 bases and 1 base, in that order; junction bases with no gene match: 3. CDR3 bases: TGTGCCAGCACGGGACAGGAGTCCTACGAGCAGTACTTC. This codes for CASTGQESYEQYF.

The chain employs TRBV2 and TRBJ2-4; TRBD1 might be the D (7 bases). The V and J ends lost 6 bases and 5 bases respectively, with 14 bases between them. CDR1 and CDR2 (germline): SNHLY, FYNNEI. The CDR3 runs to 14 residues. CDR3 loop: CASRGGTDQNIQYF. The DNA of the CDR3 is TGTGCCAGCAGAGGGGGGACAGATCAAAACATTCAGTACTTC.

J is TRBJ2-4 and V is TRBV10-3, with unresolved D. The V and J ends lost 2 bases and 7 bases respectively, with 12 bases between them. The CDR3 contains 14 residues. Germline CDR1 ENHRY, CDR2 SYGVKD. This CDR3 reads CAISEPTSRNIQYF. The CDR3 nucleotides are TGTGCCATCAGTGAGCCTACGAGTCGGAACATTCAGTACTTC.

The table lists this clone with a count of one. V is TRBV7-2 and J is TRBJ2-7; D uncertain. V lost 3 bases and J 4 bases, leaving 7 bases between the germline ends. The CDR3 loop spans 12 amino acids. Germline V CDR1 and CDR2: SGHTA, FQGNSA. CDR3 region: CASSFPGYEQYF. As DNA, the CDR3 is TGTGCCAGCAGCTTCCCCGGGTACGAGCAGTACTTC.

This clone is medium-sized (0.01 to 0.1%) in the sample. The chain carries TRBV10-3 and TRBJ2-7; TRBD1 might be the D (5 bases). Germline CDR1 is ENHRY and CDR2 is SYGVKD. V was shortened by 0 bases and J by 0 bases, with 6 bases between the two germline ends. CDR3 length: 14 residues. The CDR3 here is CAISESDSSYEQYF. The CDR3 coding sequence is TGTGCCATCAGTGAGTCCGACAGCTCCTACGAGCAGTACTTC.

The chain links TRBV2 to TRBJ2-7; 13 bases map to TRBD2. Per germline, CDR1 SNHLY and CDR2 FYNNEI. V trimming: 3 bases; J trimming: 4 bases; junction bases outside the gene matches: 3. This CDR3 comprises 15 residues. The chain's CDR3 is CASSEGLAGRYEQYF. The CDR3 DNA is TGTGCCAGCAGTGAGGGACTAGCGGGAAGGTACGAGCAGTACTTC.

The gene calls are TRBV7-2 and TRBJ2-3, with a possible D match to TRBD2 (7 bases). The CDR3 has 16 amino acids. V was pared by 0 bases and J by 5 bases, with 15 bases between. Germline V gene sequence: CDR1 SGHTA, CDR2 FQGNSA. CDR3 nucleotides: TGTGCCAGCAGCTTAGCATGGGGGGGCGGAGAAGATACGCAGTATTTT. It is translated as CASSLAWGGGEDTQYF.

The genes are TRBV29-1 and TRBJ2-1; D is perhaps TRBD2 (6 bases). Between the trimmed V and J ends, which lost 5 bases and 0 bases, there was a span of 14 bases. From germline, CDR1 is SQVTM and CDR2 ANQGSEA. This CDR3 spans 15 amino acids. The CDR3 sequence is CSVSAGGSSYNEQFF. The DNA for the CDR3 is TGCAGCGTTTCAGCGGGTGGGAGCTCCTACAATGAGCAGTTCTTC.

This chain links TRBV29-1 with TRBJ1-2; weak D call: TRBD1 (6 bases). Germline values: CDR1 SQVTM, CDR2 ANQGSEA. With 7 bases removed from V and 6 bases from J, the gap between germline ends came to 15 bases. The CDR3 consists of 12 residues. The CDR3 sequence: CSAVNRDNGYTF. The CDR3, as DNA: TGCAGCGCTGTGAACCGGGACAATGGCTACACCTTC.

The chain employs TRBV6-6 and TRBJ1-1; D uncertain. CDR3 length: 16 amino acids. In germline, CDR1 is MNHNY, CDR2 SVGAGI (reference sequence). V was cut by 8 bases and J by 3 bases, with 22 bases left in between. CDR3 sequence reads: CASSQRAHGWDTEAFF. DNA for the CDR3: TGTGCCAGCTCTCAGCGGGCTCACGGATGGGACACTGAAGCTTTCTTT.

The chain has TRBV15 and TRBJ1-5; TRBD1 is a possible D gene (6 bases). The CDR3 is made up of 15 amino acids. Germline CDR1 reads LNHNV; CDR2 reads YYDKDF (reference sequence). Trimming removed 3 bases at V and 7 bases at J, with 16 bases between. CDR3 region: CATSSKTGLGQPQHF. The CDR3 DNA sequence: TGTGCCACCAGCAGCAAAACAGGGTTAGGACAGCCCCAGCATTTT.

The V and J genes are TRBV5-6 and TRBJ2-7; TRBD2 matches 8 bases. Germline V gene data show CDR1 as SGHDT and CDR2 as YYEEEE. Trimming cost V 2 bases and J 2 bases; bases outside gene matches: 3. The CDR3 is made up of 14 amino acids. Here the CDR3 DNA reads TGTGCCAGCAGCTTTAGCGGGGTAGCCTACGAGCAGTACTTC. This sequence encodes CASSFSGVAYEQYF.

The chain uses TRBV6-5 and TRBJ1-1, with TRBD1 as a possible D gene (5 bases). Between the trimmed V and J ends, which lost 0 bases and 0 bases, there was a span of 11 bases. CDR3 length: 16 amino acids. Germline loops: CDR1 MNHEY, CDR2 SVGAGI. In nucleotides, the CDR3 is TGTGCCAGCAGTTACTCGAGGCAGGGTATGAACACTGAAGCTTTCTTT. Its translation is CASSYSRQGMNTEAFF.

The rearrangement links TRBV10-1 to TRBJ2-5; possible D gene TRBD2, 5 bases. The germline V and J ends were trimmed by 2 bases and 2 bases, with 15 bases remaining between them. The length of the CDR3 is 16 residues. CDR1 and CDR2 from the germline V gene are WNHNN and SYGVQD (reference sequence). CDR3 region: CASSERRTGKQETQYF. CDR3 coding DNA: TGCGCCAGCAGTGAGCGGAGGACGGGGAAGCAAGAGACCCAGTACTTC.

This chain joins TRBV7-7 and TRBJ2-7; 8 bases line up with TRBD1. The CDR3 consists of 13 residues. Germline V lookup: CDR1 SSHAT, CDR2 FNYEAQ (reference sequence). V shed 5 bases, J shed 3 bases, and the junction held 3 bases outside the gene matches. CDR3 in DNA: TGTGCCAGCAGCCCTGGACAGGGCTACGAGCAGTACTTC. Its translation: CASSPGQGYEQYF.

This clone has only one observation. The chain links TRBV27 to TRBJ1-1; D is undetermined. The CDR3 extends over 11 amino acids. V shed 7 bases and J shed 1 base, with 4 bases lying between them. Germline V lookup: CDR1 MNHEY, CDR2 SMNVEV (reference sequence). DNA of the CDR3: TGTGCCAGCATCAGGAACACTGAAGCTTTCTTT. Its protein product is CASIRNTEAFF.

The chain employs TRBV5-6 and TRBJ2-7; perhaps TRBD2 as D (5 bases). Germline loops: CDR1 SGHDT, CDR2 YYEEEE. The CDR3 covers 18 residues. Trimming stripped 3 bases from V and 6 bases from J, with 28 bases between. The CDR3 region has the DNA TGTGCCAGCAGCTACCCTTTACGCGTTGAGGGCCTAGCAATCGAGCAGTACTTC. As protein: CASSYPLRVEGLAIEQYF.

The genes are TRBV6-4 and TRBJ2-1, with D perhaps matching TRBD2 (6 bases). The CDR3 sequence is 15 residues long. Trimming removed 2 bases from V and 3 bases from J, with 11 bases in between. Per the germline V gene, CDR1 is MRHNA and CDR2 is SNTAGT. Here the CDR3 reads CASSDGPGDYNEQFF. The CDR3 region has the DNA TGTGCCAGCAGTGACGGACCGGGAGACTACAATGAGCAGTTCTTC.

The chain recombines TRBV28 with TRBJ2-4, with a weak D call TRBD2 (5 bases). Germline CDR1 and CDR2: MDHEN and SYDVKM. V lost 1 base and J 7 bases, leaving 5 bases between the germline ends. This CDR3 is built from 12 residues. The CDR3 DNA reads as TGTGCCAGCAGTTTATCGGGGAACATTCAGTACTTC. The encoded protein is CASSLSGNIQYF. The complete variable domain, with remaining parts taken from reference TRBV28 and TRBJ2-4, reads DVKVTQSSRYLVKRTGEKVFLECVQDMDHENMFWYRQDPGLGLRLIYFSYDVKMKEKGDIPEGYSVSREKKERFSLILESASTNQTSMYLCASSLSGNIQYFGAGTRLSVL.

The chain has TRBV21-1 and TRBJ2-7; the D call in the table, TRBD2, was not verified against the DNA. TRBV21-1 is labeled a pseudogene. This CDR3 spans 13 amino acids. The CDR3 DNA reads TGTGCCAGCAGCACTATCCCTAGCAGCGAGCAGTACTTC. Translated, it gives CASSTIPSSEQYF.

The V and J genes are TRBV27 and TRBJ2-7; 8 nucleotides line up with TRBD2. The V gene end was trimmed by 5 bases and the J gene end by 3 bases; junction bases not matched to a gene: 6. Germline V gene sequence: CDR1 MNHEY, CDR2 SMNVEV (reference sequence). This CDR3 contains 14 residues. Here the CDR3 DNA reads TGTGCCAGCAGTCCCGGACGGGGGGGCTACGAGCAGTACTTC. It yields the protein CASSPGRGGYEQYF.

This clone was seen just once. The CDR3 DNA follows: TGCAGCGCTCTAATTGACGCTACTAACTCTGGAAACACCATATATTTT. It specifies CSALIDATNSGNTIYF. The chain uses TRBV29-1 and TRBJ1-3; no clear D. Trimming stripped 7 bases from V and 0 bases from J, with 19 bases between. The CDR3 runs 16 residues. Germline V gene lookup returns CDR1 SQVTM and CDR2 ANQGSEA.

V is TRBV6-6 and J is TRBJ2-7; 7 bases line up with TRBD2. The CDR3 runs to 13 residues. The germline gives CDR1 MNHNY, CDR2 SVGAGI (reference sequence). The V and J ends lost 8 bases and 3 bases, in that order; junction bases with no gene match: 7. CDR3 sequence reads: CASRAGRIYEQYF. The CDR3 DNA sequence: TGTGCCAGCCGAGCGGGGCGGATCTACGAGCAGTACTTC.